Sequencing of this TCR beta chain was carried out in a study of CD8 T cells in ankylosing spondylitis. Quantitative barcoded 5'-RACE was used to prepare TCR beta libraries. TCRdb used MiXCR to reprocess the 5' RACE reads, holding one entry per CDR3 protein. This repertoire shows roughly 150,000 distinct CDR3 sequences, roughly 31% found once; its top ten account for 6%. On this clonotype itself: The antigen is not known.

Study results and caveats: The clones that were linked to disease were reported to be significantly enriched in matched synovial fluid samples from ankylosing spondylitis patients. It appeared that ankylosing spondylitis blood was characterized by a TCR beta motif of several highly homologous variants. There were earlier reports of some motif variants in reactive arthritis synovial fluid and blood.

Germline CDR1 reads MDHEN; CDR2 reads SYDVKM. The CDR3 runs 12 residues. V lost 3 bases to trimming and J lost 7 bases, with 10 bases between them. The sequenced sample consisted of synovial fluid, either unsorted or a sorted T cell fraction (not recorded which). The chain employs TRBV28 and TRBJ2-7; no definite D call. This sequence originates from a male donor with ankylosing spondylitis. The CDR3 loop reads CASSFGTVEQYF. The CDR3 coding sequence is TGTGCCAGCAGTTTTGGTACGGTGGAGCAGTACTTC.